Listed below are T cell receptor beta chains from one sample, sequenced in a study of T cells after yellow fever vaccination. TCRdb re-derived calls from the 5' RACE reads in MiXCR, one entry per CDR3 protein. The data contain 400,000 or so distinct CDR3 sequences, around 20% of them singletons. The specimen comprised PBMCs, sampled before the yellow fever booster vaccination. The receptors were sampled from a man between 18 and 35 years old who received the YFV17D yellow fever vaccine. The CDR3 runs from the conserved cysteine through the conserved F or W. D genes are given only for firm matches. Not every row has a clone size; where given, it reads once, few, many or a size class.

cdr3_nt cdr3_aa d_call j_call v_call clone_size
TGCGCCAGCAGCTTGGGGCCGCGTGTACAGGGGGCTTCCTACGAGCAGTACTTC CASSLGPRVQGASYEQYF TRBD1 TRBJ2-7 TRBV5-1 NA
TGTGCCAGCAGACAAAGGGGGAGCCACTGGGCTGGGGCCAACGTCCTGACTTTC CASRQRGSHWAGANVLTF NA TRBJ2-6 TRBV12-3/TRBV12-4 few
TGTGCCTGGAGTAGTACTTACGAGCAGTACTTC CAWSSTYEQYF NA TRBJ2-7 TRBV30 NA
TGTGCCAGCAGTTGGACAGGGGTGACGCTCGATAATGAAAAACTGTTTTTT CASSWTGVTLDNEKLFF TRBD1 TRBJ1-4 TRBV6-5 few
TGTGCCAGCAGCGTAGGTGATGCAGATACGCAGTATTTT CASSVGDADTQYF NA TRBJ2-3 TRBV7-9 many
TGTGCCAGCAGTCCACGTTGGGGACTGAACACTGAAGCTTTCTTT CASSPRWGLNTEAFF NA TRBJ1-1 TRBV12-3/TRBV12-4 NA
TGTGCCAGCAGCCAAACCAACAGGGAAGGGTATGGCTACACCTTC CASSQTNREGYGYTF NA TRBJ1-2 TRBV4-2 few
TGCAGTGCTAGGTTAGCGGGGAGGATCAATGAGCAGTTCTTC CSARLAGRINEQFF TRBD2 TRBJ2-1 TRBV20-1 NA
TGCAGCGTTCTTAGCGGGGGACACTACGAGCAGTACTTC CSVLSGGHYEQYF TRBD2 TRBJ2-7 TRBV29-1 NA
TGCGCCAGCAGAGACTGGAGCTCCTACGAGCAGTACTTC CASRDWSSYEQYF NA TRBJ2-7 TRBV4-1 NA
TGCGCCAGCAGCAAAGGACAGGGCTTAGAGACCCAGTACTTC CASSKGQGLETQYF TRBD1 TRBJ2-5 TRBV5-1 many
TGTGCCAGCAGTGCGTCGGCCAAAAACATTCAGTACTTC CASSASAKNIQYF NA TRBJ2-4 TRBV28 NA
TGTGCCAGCAGTTACCCGCAGGGGATATCCTACAATGAGCAGTTCTTC CASSYPQGISYNEQFF NA TRBJ2-1 TRBV6-2/TRBV6-3 NA
TGTGCCAGCAGTCCGGGAGGGCGGGGGGCCTACGAGCAGTACTTC CASSPGGRGAYEQYF TRBD2 TRBJ2-7 TRBV12-3/TRBV12-4 few
TGTGCCAGCAGCGGGCCCTGGGCGAACACTGAAGCTTTCTTT CASSGPWANTEAFF NA TRBJ1-1 TRBV7-2 NA
TGTGCCAGCAGTTTGTACAGGAACACCGGGGAGCTGTTTTTT CASSLYRNTGELFF NA TRBJ2-2 TRBV12-3/TRBV12-4 few
TGTGCCAGCAGTGACGAGGGGGGCTTTACTCAGGATACGCAGTATTTT CASSDEGGFTQDTQYF NA TRBJ2-3 TRBV6-4 few
TGTGCCAGCAGCTCATACAGGGGGCGCATGGCCCAGTACTTC CASSSYRGRMAQYF TRBD1 TRBJ2-5 TRBV7-2 many
TGTGCCAGCAGCTTACAGGGGCCCGGGGGGGACTACAATGAGCAGTTCTTC CASSLQGPGGDYNEQFF TRBD2 TRBJ2-1 TRBV11-3 many
TGCAGCATGAATCTAGCGGGAAGCACAGATACGCAGTATTTT CSMNLAGSTDTQYF TRBD2 TRBJ2-3 TRBV29-1 few
TGTGCCAGCAGCCACCTTAGCGGGGGGGCCACAGATACGCAGTATTTT CASSHLSGGATDTQYF TRBD2 TRBJ2-3 TRBV4-2 NA
TGCAGCGTTGGGTACCAAGAGACCCAGTACTTC CSVGYQETQYF NA TRBJ2-5 TRBV29-1 NA
TGTGCCAGCAGTTTCCCCCCAGGGCGGGCTAACACCGGGGAGCTGTTTTTT CASSFPPGRANTGELFF NA TRBJ2-2 TRBV28 few
TGCAGCGGATTGAGTAGGGGGGGCTACGAAAACATTCAGTACTTC CSGLSRGGYENIQYF NA TRBJ2-4 TRBV29-1 NA
TGTGCCAGCAGCCAAGAATTCACAGGGCCTCATGGCTACACCTTC CASSQEFTGPHGYTF NA TRBJ1-2 TRBV4-2 NA
TGTGCCAGCAGCCATCCCGACAGGGGGGCTTACAATGAGCAGTTCTTC CASSHPDRGAYNEQFF TRBD1 TRBJ2-1 TRBV14 NA
TGTGCCAGCCGCCCTCATGGTGGCCGGGAGACCCAGTACTTC CASRPHGGRETQYF NA TRBJ2-5 TRBV27 once
TGTGCTAGTGGTTTGACCGGGACAGGGGAAGATGAGCAGTTCTTC CASGLTGTGEDEQFF TRBD1 TRBJ2-1 TRBV12-5 NA
TGCAGTGCTAGGGGCAGGGGAAATGGCTACACCTTC CSARGRGNGYTF NA TRBJ1-2 TRBV20-1 few
TGTGCCAGCTCACCTAGGCTAGCGGCCTCGGAGACCCAGTACTTC CASSPRLAASETQYF TRBD2 TRBJ2-5 TRBV18 few